A selection of T cell receptor beta chains follows, all from one sample in a study of blood T cells in healthy people across ages. In TCRdb, the 5' RACE reads were re-called with MiXCR into one record per CDR3 protein. The sample lists approximately 1.5 million distinct CDR3 sequences, about 31% seen once, with about 11% in the top ten. The specimen was blood. Receptors were obtained from a woman in her 30s in good health. Both conserved end residues are part of each CDR3. Fields, in order: clone size, D gene, J gene, V gene, CDR3 protein, CDR3 DNA. A D gene is named only where the DNA matches it firmly. Size tells how often a clone was seen (once, few, many) or the class of an expanded clone, and some rows leave it out.

abundance: few
d_gene: TRBD2
j_gene: TRBJ2-3
v_gene: TRBV24-1
CDR3aa: CATSDMTSGTGTQYF
CDR3nt: TGTGCCACCAGTGATATGACTAGCGGTACAGGTACGCAGTATTTT

abundance: many
d_gene: TRBD1
j_gene: TRBJ2-7
v_gene: TRBV7-9
CDR3aa: CASEGQESYEQYF
CDR3nt: TGTGCCAGCGAGGGACAGGAATCCTACGAGCAGTACTTC

abundance: NA
d_gene: NA
j_gene: TRBJ2-7
v_gene: TRBV27
CDR3aa: CASSLGLMDYEQYF
CDR3nt: TGTGCCAGCAGTTTAGGGCTGATGGACTACGAGCAGTACTTC

abundance: NA
d_gene: NA
j_gene: TRBJ2-7
v_gene: TRBV27
CDR3aa: CASKGQAAYEQYF
CDR3nt: TGTGCCAGCAAAGGGCAGGCGGCTTACGAGCAGTACTTC

abundance: NA
d_gene: TRBD1
j_gene: TRBJ1-4
v_gene: TRBV5-1
CDR3aa: CASSLAGQANEKLFF
CDR3nt: TGCGCCAGCAGCTTGGCGGGACAGGCTAATGAAAAACTGTTTTTT

abundance: NA
d_gene: NA
j_gene: TRBJ1-2
v_gene: TRBV20-1
CDR3aa: CSAREEGTINYGYTF
CDR3nt: TGCAGTGCTAGAGAGGAGGGAACCATTAACTATGGCTACACCTTC

abundance: NA
d_gene: NA
j_gene: TRBJ2-3
v_gene: TRBV5-1
CDR3aa: CASSLQSRIRDTQYF
CDR3nt: TGCGCCAGTAGCTTGCAGTCTCGGATTCGAGATACGCAGTATTTT

abundance: NA
d_gene: NA
j_gene: TRBJ2-7
v_gene: TRBV20-1
CDR3aa: CSARGRGHYEQYF
CDR3nt: TGCAGTGCTAGGGGGAGGGGGCATTACGAGCAGTACTTC

abundance: few
d_gene: TRBD1
j_gene: TRBJ1-1
v_gene: TRBV4-1
CDR3aa: CASSQEAGTGLEGMNTEAFF
CDR3nt: TGCGCCAGCAGCCAAGAAGCCGGGACAGGGTTGGAGGGGATGAACACTGAAGCTTTCTTT

abundance: NA
d_gene: TRBD2
j_gene: TRBJ2-7
v_gene: TRBV10-2
CDR3aa: CASGPGGEAYEQYF
CDR3nt: TGCGCCAGCGGGCCGGGGGGGGAGGCCTACGAGCAGTACTTC

abundance: NA
d_gene: TRBD2
j_gene: TRBJ2-7
v_gene: TRBV20-1
CDR3aa: CSAQRGRAPYEQYF
CDR3nt: TGCAGCGCTCAACGCGGGAGGGCTCCCTACGAGCAGTACTTC

abundance: NA
d_gene: NA
j_gene: TRBJ1-2
v_gene: TRBV11-2
CDR3aa: CASSLALQPYGYTF
CDR3nt: TGTGCCAGCAGCTTAGCCCTCCAGCCCTATGGTTACACCTTC

abundance: many
d_gene: NA
j_gene: TRBJ2-1
v_gene: TRBV29-1
CDR3aa: CSVELQVSYNEQFF
CDR3nt: TGCAGCGTTGAGTTGCAAGTCTCCTACAATGAGCAGTTCTTC

abundance: NA
d_gene: NA
j_gene: TRBJ2-5
v_gene: TRBV27
CDR3aa: CASSLSSGSWSETQYF
CDR3nt: TGTGCCAGCAGTTTATCCTCCGGGAGTTGGAGTGAGACCCAGTACTTC

abundance: NA
d_gene: NA
j_gene: TRBJ1-6
v_gene: TRBV7-6
CDR3aa: CASSYSGPSPLHF
CDR3nt: TGTGCCAGCAGCTACAGCGGACCTTCACCCCTCCACTTT

abundance: NA
d_gene: NA
j_gene: TRBJ2-3
v_gene: TRBV29-1
CDR3aa: CSVLGVATDTQYF
CDR3nt: TGCAGCGTTCTAGGGGTTGCGACAGATACGCAGTATTTT

abundance: NA
d_gene: NA
j_gene: TRBJ2-5
v_gene: TRBV3-1
CDR3aa: CASSQLSGIQETQYF
CDR3nt: TGTGCCAGCAGCCAGCTAAGCGGAATACAAGAGACCCAGTACTTC

abundance: NA
d_gene: NA
j_gene: TRBJ1-2
v_gene: TRBV13
CDR3aa: CASSILLRVGYTF
CDR3nt: TGTGCCAGCAGCATCCTCCTTAGGGTTGGCTACACCTTC

abundance: few
d_gene: NA
j_gene: TRBJ2-2
v_gene: TRBV2
CDR3aa: CASSETHGDTGELFF
CDR3nt: TGTGCCAGCAGTGAGACCCACGGGGACACCGGGGAGCTGTTTTTT

abundance: many
d_gene: NA
j_gene: TRBJ2-2
v_gene: TRBV5-1
CDR3aa: CASSLRNTGELFF
CDR3nt: TGTGCCAGCAGTTTACGGAACACCGGGGAGCTGTTTTTT

abundance: NA
d_gene: TRBD2
j_gene: TRBJ2-5
v_gene: TRBV20-1
CDR3aa: CSAGTGTSGETQETQYF
CDR3nt: TGCAGTGCTGGAACCGGGACTAGCGGGGAGACCCAAGAGACCCAGTACTTC

abundance: NA
d_gene: TRBD2
j_gene: TRBJ2-5
v_gene: TRBV9
CDR3aa: CASSTTSGGSTYQETQYF
CDR3nt: TGTGCCAGCAGCACGACTAGCGGGGGGTCGACGTACCAAGAGACCCAGTACTTC

abundance: NA
d_gene: NA
j_gene: TRBJ1-2
v_gene: TRBV6-1
CDR3aa: CTSSSSVDYTF
CDR3nt: TGTACCAGCAGTTCCTCGGTGGACTACACCTTC

abundance: NA
d_gene: TRBD1
j_gene: TRBJ2-7
v_gene: TRBV6-5
CDR3aa: CASSYSIGDRGDYEQYF
CDR3nt: TGTGCCAGCAGTTACTCTATTGGGGACAGGGGTGACTACGAGCAGTACTTC

abundance: once
d_gene: NA
j_gene: TRBJ2-5
v_gene: TRBV20-1
CDR3aa: CSAGDQNQWYQETQYF
CDR3nt: TGCAGTGCTGGAGATCAAAACCAATGGTACCAAGAGACCCAGTACTTC

abundance: NA
d_gene: NA
j_gene: TRBJ2-7
v_gene: TRBV28
CDR3aa: CASKREGKNTYEQYF
CDR3nt: TGTGCCAGCAAGAGAGAGGGGAAAAACACCTACGAGCAGTACTTC

abundance: NA
d_gene: NA
j_gene: TRBJ1-1
v_gene: TRBV6-1
CDR3aa: CASRTAPNTEAFF
CDR3nt: TGTGCCAGCCGGACAGCCCCGAACACTGAAGCTTTCTTT

abundance: NA
d_gene: TRBD1
j_gene: TRBJ1-2
v_gene: TRBV28
CDR3aa: CASRTGTDVSGYTF
CDR3nt: TGTGCCAGCCGCACCGGGACAGACGTTTCTGGCTACACCTTC

abundance: NA
d_gene: NA
j_gene: TRBJ1-4
v_gene: TRBV12-3/TRBV12-4
CDR3aa: CASSFSGPLNEKLFF
CDR3nt: TGTGCCAGCAGTTTTTCGGGCCCTCTGAATGAAAAACTGTTTTTT

abundance: NA
d_gene: NA
j_gene: TRBJ1-3
v_gene: TRBV5-1
CDR3aa: CASSLGDTGNTIYF
CDR3nt: TGCGCCAGCAGCTTGGGGGATACCGGAAACACCATATATTTT